Detailed here is one T cell receptor beta chain. The CDR3 consists of 15 residues. Germline V lookup: CDR1 GTSNPN, CDR2 SVGIG (reference sequence). V shed 0 bases, J shed 4 bases, and the junction held 4 bases outside the gene matches. The data originate from a study of blood T cell repertoires in COVID-19. The protocol was immunoSEQ multiplex PCR, while the TCRdb copy is restricted to in-frame clones and leaves out a portion. This repertoire shows about 360,000 clones, 65% to 90% found once; its top ten account for 7% to 7.5%. It was during active infection that Seattle patients were enrolled and then longitudinally followed.

The chain combines TRBV30 with TRBJ2-1; TRBD1 matches at 9 bases. The source of this sequence is a woman aged 55-70 years with COVID-19, enrolled during active disease. Sequenced sample: peripheral blood. The CDR3 protein is CAWSVRDRVYNEQFF. The CDR3 DNA follows: TGTGCCTGGAGTGTACGGGACAGGGTTTACAATGAGCAGTTCTTC.